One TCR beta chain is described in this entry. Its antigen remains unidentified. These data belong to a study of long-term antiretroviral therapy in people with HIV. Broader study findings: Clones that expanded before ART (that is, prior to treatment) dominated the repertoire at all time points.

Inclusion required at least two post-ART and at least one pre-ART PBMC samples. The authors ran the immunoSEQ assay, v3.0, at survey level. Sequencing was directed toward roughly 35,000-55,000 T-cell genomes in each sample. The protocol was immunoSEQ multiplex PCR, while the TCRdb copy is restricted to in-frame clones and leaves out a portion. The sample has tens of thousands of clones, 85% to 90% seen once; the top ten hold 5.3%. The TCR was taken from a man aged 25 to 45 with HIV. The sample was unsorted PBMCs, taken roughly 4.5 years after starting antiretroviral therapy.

In DNA, the CDR3 is TGTGCCAGCAGCTTAGTGGGATTTTTCACTGAAGCTTTCTTT. Its translation is CASSLVGFFTEAFF. The chain links TRBV7-2 to TRBJ1-1; no clear D gene. The CDR3 extends over 14 amino acids. The germline V and J ends were trimmed by 1 base and 4 bases, with 10 bases remaining between them. Germline V gene lookup returns CDR1 SGHTA and CDR2 FQGNSA.